This T cell receptor beta chain derives from a study of blood T cell repertoires in COVID-19. On the study more broadly: Italy, Spain and the United States were the sources of the convalescent and acute COVID-19 samples. PBMCs, B-cell-depleted T cells, or T cells were the source of the cDNA or gDNA that made up the material.

While infection was still active, Seattle patients were enrolled and then followed longitudinally. V was shortened by 4 bases and J by 5 bases, with 10 bases between the two germline ends. CDR1 and CDR2 (germline): SGDLS, YYNGEE. This CDR3 has 13 amino acids. Under the authors' procedure: By means of reference gene primer amplification, nucleated cell counts were estimated. The protocol was immunoSEQ multiplex PCR, while the TCRdb copy is restricted to in-frame clones and leaves out a portion. V and J calls plus clone size are reproduced from that table; the DNA served to infer D and trimming. The repertoire holds about 480,000 clones, 89% seen once, with around 0.9% in the top ten.

The chain recombines TRBV9 with TRBJ1-3; the D is unclear. Material for sequencing was peripheral blood. This TCR derives from a man younger than 30 with COVID-19, enrolled during active disease. The CDR3 DNA is TGTGCCAGCAGCCCAAGAGGGAGAAACACCATATATTTT. As protein: CASSPRGRNTIYF.